The next 2 T cell receptor beta chains were all read from a single sample in a study of molecular identifiers for immune sequencing clone quantification. MiXCR, run by TCRdb on the PCR reads, gives a single entry per CDR3 protein. The data contain about 65,000 distinct CDR3 sequences, approximately 18% of them singletons. The sequenced sample was naive CD8+ T cells from blood, with Jurkat cell RNA spiked in. Subset reported: FACS-sorted CD8+CD4-CCR7+CD45RA+ naive T cells. These receptor sequences come from a human donor in good health. Some libraries in this study had Jurkat cell RNA spiked in.

This clonotype has a handful of counts. The J gene is TRBJ2-1, the V gene TRBV29-1; 8 bases align to TRBD2. With V trimmed by 2 bases and J by 3 bases, 3 bases remained unmatched. The CDR3 consists of 14 residues. CDR1 and CDR2 from the germline V gene are SQVTM and ANQGSEA. This CDR3 is CSVENGRVYNEQFF. The CDR3 region has the DNA TGCAGCGTTGAAAACGGGAGGGTCTACAATGAGCAGTTCTTC.

This CDR3 is CASSPYPGAIREQFF. Here the CDR3 DNA reads TGTGCCAGCAGCCCATACCCGGGGGCGATACGTGAGCAGTTCTTC. The chain carries TRBV14 and TRBJ2-1, with D possibly called TRBD1 or TRBD2 (6 bases each). Germline assignment: CDR1 SGHDN and CDR2 FVKESK. The ends were cut back, 4 bases at V and 9 bases at J, with 19 bases in the middle. The CDR3 is 15 residues long.